This T cell receptor beta chain appears in the sequencing data of a study of PD-1 blockade in classical Hodgkin lymphoma (dated by TCRdb to the early 2020s). General notes on the study: A peripheral blood immune signature of response to PD-1 blockade in classical Hodgkin lymphoma was defined using TCR beta sequencing and CyTOF.

The time point tag for this specimen amounts to: cycle 4 day 1 (C4D1), after less than 7 weeks of nivolumab. Relapse after autologous stem cell transplantation had occurred in all trial patients, and cohorts A, B and C were distinguished by prior brentuximab vedotin exposure. Using a Miltenyi CD8+ T cell isolation kit, CD8+ T cells were purified from thawed PBMCs through magnetic negative selection. The trial cohort included some 53 patients with relapsed/refractory classical Hodgkin lymphoma, and each patient had a best overall response of complete response, partial response or progressive disease. Nivolumab dosing was 3 mg/kg intravenously every 2 weeks, continuing until either disease progression or unacceptable toxicity. Trial patients were treated with single-agent nivolumab in the multi-cohort phase II CheckMate 205 trial. Best overall response was determined by an independent review committee according to the 2007 International Working Group response criteria. PBMCs from the trial were collected at three points: immediately before nivolumab initiation (C1D1), and during therapy at cycle 2 day 1 and cycle 4 day 1. Peripheral blood was collected in 8 mL Vacutainer Cell Preparation Tubes, from which PBMCs were isolated by centrifugation and then cryopreserved. Purified CD4+ and CD8+ fractions were generated only in cases for which an additional PBMC sample was available. Magnetically labelled cells were removed on LS columns in a quadroMACS separator, and the flow-through was collected as the purified fraction.

What the work shows at the level of the full study, not this receptor alone: The study covered only a single clinical trial cohort, and the causes of the repertoire differences, possibly disease activity or prior therapy, were still not defined. Baseline TCR diversity was reported as lower in newly diagnosed patients than in healthy donors, and lower still in relapsed/refractory patients. Lower diversity was observed in patients in whom nivolumab was started less than 1 year after ASCT, and these patients were excluded from later analyses so that confounding by immune reconstitution would be avoided. By C4D1, a significant rise was seen in CD4+ TCR diversity but not in CD8+ TCR diversity (p=0.0027 vs p=0.16), and the rise was most apparent among complete responders (p=0.02). Baseline diversity similar to that of newly diagnosed patients was observed in trial patients achieving complete response, whereas significantly lower diversity was observed in partial responders and progressors.

To note about this clone: What antigen it recognizes has not been identified. No qualities accompany the bases; no much larger clone lies one base away.

Genomic DNA was isolated using the Qiagen DNeasy kit from unsorted PBMCs as well as from negatively selected CD4+ and CD8+ fractions. Using primers that anneal to V and J segments, immunoSEQ multiplex PCR amplified the TCR beta CDR3 regions. A synthetic immune receptor repertoire was used to minimize amplification bias, and any residual bias was removed computationally once sequencing was done. The paper's data handling went like this. Repertoire diversity was quantified as the Shannon entropy index using custom Python scripts. The unsorted, CD4+ and CD8+ repertoires were each analyzed separately, with the exception of combined analyses, where CD4+ and CD8+ sequences were merged in silico. Clonal expansion was defined as at least a 2-fold frequency increase after treatment relative to C1D1, with a pseudocount of 0.5 for undetected baseline clones. Singleton clones were defined as clones with 0 or 1 copy at C1D1, and non-singleton clones were defined as clones with 2 or more copies. Clones expanded in unsorted samples were annotated as CD4+, CD8+ or unknown by matching protein sequences in sorted samples from the same patient. Wilcoxon tests on paired samples were used to test changes in diversity from C1D1 to C4D1. Entries here come from immuneACCESS through TCRdb and include only in-frame sequences with V and J called. Some clones fail to appear in such tables; in the studies checked, an unresolved V gene covers under half of the shortfall, and the cause of the remainder is unknown. V and J calls and clone size are given by that table; D and trimming were obtained from the DNA. The sample table shows approximately 10,000 clones, and roughly 84% are seen once. The ten largest clones take up around 36% of the sample.

The germline V gene encodes CDR1 MDHEN and CDR2 SYDVKM. The CDR3 contains 17 residues, cysteine and phenylalanine counted. The read is trimmed to its CDR3 DNA, 51 bases read in frame from base 1. At the junction V is shortened by 5 bases and J by 1 base; bases outside the gene matches: 10. The source material was CD8+ T cells from blood, sampled before the fourth cycle of nivolumab. The chain uses TRBV28 and TRBJ2-5, with TRBD2 matching 10 junction bases. This TCR derives from a human donor with classical Hodgkin lymphoma. The donor label of this sample is uncertain. The CDR3 region has the sequence CASSAFIAGGFQETQYF. The DNA sequence follows: TGTGCCAGCAGTGCCTTCATAGCGGGAGGTTTCCAAGAGACCCAGTACTTC.